This T cell receptor beta chain was obtained from a study of Ad26.COV2.S vaccination and SARS-CoV-2 variants. Study-level information: Donor got 5x10^10 or 1x10^11 viral particles of Ad26.COV2.S.

Germline V gives CDR1 MDHEN, CDR2 SYDVKM. The CDR3 sequence is 16 residues long. The J segment lost 5 bases and the V segment lost 7 bases, leaving 15 bases of the junction unmatched. The treatment denotes: about 20 received Ad26.COV2.S at low or high dose, single or two shots; roughly five received placebo; per-sample allocation not given. Sampling happened 63 days after the first vaccine or placebo injection. This adult donor, from Boston, was 18-55 years old. Wuhan-strain spike was delivered by a replication-incompetent Ad26 vector. The method was immunoSEQ multiplex PCR; TCRdb's version includes in-frame clones alone and lacks a portion of them. Of 200,000 to 250,000 clones listed, approximately 87% were seen once; the top ten hold approximately 12%.

The sample here was peripheral blood, taken in a trial of Ad26.COV2.S vaccine versus placebo. The chain carries TRBV28 and TRBJ2-3; 7 nucleotides line up with TRBD2. This sequence originates from a person between 18 and 59 years old who received the Ad26.COV2.S COVID-19 vaccine or a placebo. CDR3 amino acids: CASTAVGGGRVDTQYF. CDR3 nucleotide sequence: TGTGCCAGCACCGCTGTGGGCGGGGGTAGGGTAGATACGCAGTATTTT.